This T cell receptor beta chain came from a study of cytomegalovirus exposure and HLA in healthy donors. CDR1 is LNHNV, CDR2 YYDKDF, per germline (reference sequence). The CDR3 extends over 15 amino acids. V shed 2 bases and J shed 8 bases, with 15 bases lying between them. Profiled with immunoSEQ multiplex PCR; TCRdb holds only in-frame clones, not every one. The repertoire includes 190,000 or so clones, around 81% of them detected once, and under 3.5% sits in the top ten. This sequence was found in a woman aged 18 to 35 in good health and CMV-seropositive. This sequence joins TRBV15 and TRBJ1-4, with D unclear. What was sequenced was PBMCs. For the CDR3, the DNA is TGTGCCACCAGCAGAAACCGCGACCCGAGGGAAAAACTGTTTTTT. Translation: CATSRNRDPREKLFF. Complete variable domain (other parts from reference TRBV15 and TRBJ1-4): DAMVIQNPRYQVTQFGKPVTLSCSQTLNHNVMYWYQQKSSQAPKLLFHYYDKDFNNEADTPDNFQSRRPNTSFCFLDIRSPGLGDTAMYLCATSRNRDPREKLFFGSGTQLSVL.